This paragraph reports one TCR beta chain. This sample was included in a study of technical replicates of blood from a handful of donors. V shed 4 bases, J shed 12 bases, and the junction held 12 bases outside the gene matches. The CDR3 loop spans 14 amino acids. Looked up from germline, CDR1 is SGHAT and CDR2 is FQNNGV. Using immunoSEQ multiplex PCR, the repertoire was profiled, and TCRdb retains in-frame clones only, with some absent. There are roughly 70,000 clones in the sample; roughly nine tenths occur only once, and roughly 5% lies in the top ten. The sample comprised PBMCs. The TCR comes from a human donor in good health. Some clones in this sample may be carry-over from other donors' samples. This chain connects TRBV11-2 to TRBJ2-1, with 7 bases identical to TRBD2. The CDR3 DNA sequence: TGTGCCAGCAGCTCCATAAGACTCTGGGAGGGGCAGTTCTTC. Translation gives CASSSIRLWEGQFF.